This entry is about one T cell receptor (beta chain). Its antigen is currently not known. The entry originates in a study of cytomegalovirus exposure and HLA in healthy donors (TCRdb year 2017). The study in broad terms: According to an earlier analysis of a few hundred of the donors, 150 million to 200 million T cells yielded 100 million or so unique TCR beta sequences and less than 300 Gb of sequence data. Donor age, sex, ethnicity and CMV serostatus were collected together with the repertoire data. Of the roughly 390 genotyped donors, about 84% fell in the genetic ancestry cluster associated with self-reported Caucasian donors. Approximately 310 gigabases of sequencing data and 75 million to 85 million unique TCR sequences made up an early release that covered several hundred HLA-typed donors. Across approximately 420 genotyped donors of the cohort, an average of about 240,000 unique TCR beta nucleotide sequences per donor were sequenced, and around 19% of those sequences were non-productive. A separate validation cohort of 100 to 150 different subjects was used in addition to the roughly 700-subject first cohort. HLA typing included class I and class II loci at four-digit resolution. Because of strong linkage in the cohort, roughly five DR-DQ haplotypes were treated as single units for association and clustering. Every discovery cohort repertoire had been produced on one sequencing platform. A later analysis re-examined previously published TCR beta repertoires from 600 to 700 donors and added high-resolution HLA genotyping to investigate patterns of TCR occurrence. To predict cytomegalovirus infection status, the study brought together high-throughput TCR immunosequencing, statistical association of individual TCRs with disease status, and machine learning. In a later genetic analysis, genome-wide SNP genotypes for about 55% of the roughly 670 donors were used, and that subset was treated as a discovery cohort. In an earlier analysis of more than 550 of the donors, high-throughput TCR beta sequencing was used to judge whether each TCR beta V gene segment behaved as functional or pseudogenic. Typing coverage varied by locus: roughly 629-630 donors for A, B, C, DRB1 and DQB1; roughly 520 for DQA1; around 610 for DPA1; around 450 for DPB1. The study used immunosequencing to profile the T cell repertoires of several hundred subjects and linked those repertoires to cytomegalovirus serostatus. The aim of the study was to test whether cataloging public T cell receptors could identify signatures of past pathogen exposure. The later analysis used no new phenotypic data to find candidate immune exposures, relying instead on TCR beta sequences and their occurrence across donors.

The cohort comprised around 700 healthy bone marrow donors. Cohort members were all nominally healthy when sampled, although unrecorded immune exposures were likely present. The donor tested CMV seropositive and was one of the 289 seropositive cohort members. Each donor provided a peripheral blood sample, and peripheral blood mononuclear cells were used for TCR beta sequencing. The Qiagen DNeasy Blood Extraction Kit was used to extract genomic DNA from the blood cell samples. Study-level results and caveats: A further reported finding was that TCR beta sequences accurately predicted the HLA-A and HLA-B alleles for most subjects in the first cohort. A cluster of highly shared sequence variants was judged likely to represent a technical artifact of the sequencing pipeline. According to a later analysis, most CMV-associated TCR beta chains appeared to be HLA-restricted, and the HLA associations seemed to be driven largely by CMV exposure. A later genetic analysis reported fewer N-insertions in productive TCRs among donors in an Asian-associated ancestry cluster than the roughly 700-donor mean. Because some donors lacked HLA typing at each locus, the association tests relied only on the typed subset. The only immune exposure information available for the cohort was CMV serostatus. Some IMGT-functional V segments, including TRBV6-2 and TRBV6-3, could not be distinguished by the 87-base-pair reads and were therefore excluded. Specific HLA alleles were associated with 15,000 to 20,000 TCR beta sequences at a false discovery rate of 0.05 in a later analysis. In vitro tests confirmed that a few of the cytomegalovirus-associated TCR beta chains recognize cytomegalovirus antigens. In a later genetic analysis, a missense DCLRE1C variant was associated with V-gene and J-gene trimming of TCR beta chains, and the association was replicated in an independent cohort. In a later analysis, HLA-associated TCR beta chains showed more clonal expansion and lower generation probabilities than non-associated chains that were equally common. In this cohort, only TCR beta chains were sequenced, and detectable features were limited by the absence of alpha or paired-chain data. In an earlier analysis of 587 of the donors, most TCR beta V segments were observed in productive rearrangements about 87% or about 30% of the time, broadly matching IMGT annotations. The classifier was reported to diagnose cytomegalovirus status with high specificity and sensitivity in both the original and validation cohorts. Most TCR sequences were observed very rarely across donors, whereas some public TCRs were present in many individuals. Because counts were too low, fewer than 20 rarely observed V segments, including chromosome 9 orphons, were excluded from the earlier analysis of 587 of the donors. Roughly uniform sequencing depth across donors was assumed in presence/absence analyses, although this assumption may not hold. When HLA alleles, especially DR and DQ, strongly co-occurred, TCR associations were difficult to assign to individual alleles. The authors suggested that the approach could potentially be extended to other disease states and immunological phenotypes. A later analysis found that TCR association rates varied across HLA loci, with DRB1 alleles showing the most associated TCRs and HLA-C alleles the fewest. Correlated functional status among segregating V segments might reflect linkage disequilibrium, but an unknown experimental factor could not be ruled out. The study gave a list of roughly 150 TCR beta chains associated with cytomegalovirus. In a later analysis, several top co-occurrence clusters were reported to appear linked to parvovirus B19, influenza, CMV and Epstein-Barr virus.

The CDR3 has 16 amino acids, counting the end cysteine and phenylalanine. Here the CDR3 DNA is all that survives: 48 bases in frame from base 1. V is cut back by 4 bases and J by 4 bases, with 6 bases in the junction unmatched. Taken from the germline V gene, the CDR1 and CDR2 loops are SGHDT and YYEEEE. Library generation was performed with the immunoSEQ multiplex PCR assay. A mixture of 60 forward primers for TCR Vbeta segments and 13 reverse primers for TCR Jbeta segments was used in the multiplex PCR. The CDR3 region of rearranged TCR beta genes was amplified from genomic DNA with a multiplex PCR assay. The amplified TCR beta libraries were sequenced on the Illumina HiSeq System as 87-base-pair reads. The study's processing was this. A later analysis tallied tens of millions of unique TCR beta chains across the 666 repertoires, and some 10 million of those chains were shared by two or more donors. Raw reads were error-corrected and collapsed into unique sequences with a nearest-neighbor algorithm that merged closely related sequences to remove PCR and sequencing errors. CDR3 sequences were aligned to IMGT reference sequences to assign V, D and J gene segments. For a sequence to be retained, a match of at least six nucleotides to both a V gene segment and a J gene segment was required. Rearrangements were classified as productive when the CDR3 lacked stop codons and remained in frame with V and J, and all other rearrangements were classified as non-productive. CDR3 was defined by IMGT convention, running from the second conserved V-encoded cysteine to the conserved J-encoded phenylalanine. The earlier analysis of about 570 of the donors excluded any sequence lacking an unambiguous match to a single V gene segment. In an earlier analysis of 587 of the donors, V segments were called functional above 56.7% productive rearrangements and were called segregating when the between-donor standard deviation exceeded 5%. To diagnose cytomegalovirus status from the catalog of TCR beta chain sequences, a statistical classification framework was built. A later analysis assigned V and J genes by comparing TCR nucleotide sequences with IMGT/GENE-DB human TR gene sequences. A later analysis assigned CDR3 sequences and most-parsimonious VDJ recombination scenarios with the TCRdist pipeline. A later analysis defined each TCR beta chain by its CDR3 amino acid sequence plus V-gene family, and excluded reads lacking a unique V-gene family. In a later analysis, 550 to 650 highly shared, low-generation-probability nucleotide sequences were removed to address suspected cross-contamination and a sequencing artifact. In a later analysis, a clonal expansion index for each public chain was calculated from normalized within-repertoire ranks of inferred template counts. A later analysis computed generation probabilities with a VDJ recombination model fitted to out-of-frame rearrangements, and checked the results against IGoR. A later analysis scored TCR-TCR, TCR-HLA and TCR-CMV co-occurrence with hypergeometric tests, applying a repertoire-size bias correction to TCR pairs. False discovery rates were estimated in a later analysis by permuting HLA or CMV assignments 20 times. In a later analysis, co-occurring TCRs were grouped with DBSCAN, and TCRdist sequence similarity was added when clustering was performed within HLA-allele-positive subsets. For co-occurrence clustering, repertoires with fewer than 30,000 or more than 120,000 public chains were excluded, along with 5 or 6 repertoires with anomalous nucleotide sharing. The source is immuneACCESS, and TCRdb retained only in-frame sequences with V and J called. Part of the clones is not carried over; for the studies checked, unresolved V genes explain less than half of this, and the remainder is unexplained. The V and J calls and clone size are taken from that table; D and trimming were inferred from the DNA. This specimen's table enumerates fewer than 95,000 clones. Together, the top ten hold over 4% of the sample.

This TCR came from a woman in her forties in good health and CMV-seropositive. Sequencing was done on a sample of PBMCs. Here the chain combines TRBV5-6 and TRBJ1-3, with 12 bases in between that match TRBD1. In nucleotides, the sequence is TGTGCCAGCAGCGGTGGGACAGGGGGCTCAGGAAACACCATATATTTT. It translates as CASSGGTGGSGNTIYF.